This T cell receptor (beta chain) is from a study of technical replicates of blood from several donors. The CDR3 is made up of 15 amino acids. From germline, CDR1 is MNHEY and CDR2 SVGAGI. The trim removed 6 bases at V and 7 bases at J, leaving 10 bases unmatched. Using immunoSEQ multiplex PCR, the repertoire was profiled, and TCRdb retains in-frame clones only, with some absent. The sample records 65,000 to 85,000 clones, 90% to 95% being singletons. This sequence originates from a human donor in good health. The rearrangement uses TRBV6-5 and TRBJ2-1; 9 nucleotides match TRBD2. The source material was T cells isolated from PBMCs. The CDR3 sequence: CASSRGSGRQNEQFF. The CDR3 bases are TGTGCCAGCAGCCGGGGGAGCGGGAGGCAAAATGAGCAGTTCTTC.